The 3 T cell receptor beta chains below all came from one sample that was sequenced in a study of blood T cell repertoires in COVID-19. The table came from immunoSEQ multiplex PCR; TCRdb's copy has only in-frame clones and leaves some out. The profile shows about 110,000 clones, less than 85% of them singletons. Sample: peripheral blood. The receptors here all came from a woman in her thirties or forties with acute or convalescent COVID-19.

The chain joins TRBV5-1 to TRBJ2-5, with TRBD1 identical over 10 bases. CDR3 size: 16 residues. Germline CDR1 SGHRS, CDR2 YFSETQ. J gave up 5 bases and V 4 bases, and 11 bases lay outside the gene matches. Here the CDR3 DNA reads TGCGCCAGCAGCGTCCGCCGGGACAGGGGCAATGAGACCCAGTACTTC. Its protein product is CASSVRRDRGNETQYF.

V gene TRBV19 combines with J gene TRBJ2-7; 7 bases are a match to TRBD1. The CDR3 loop spans 17 amino acids. V dropped 3 bases and J dropped 2; count of bases not matched to a gene: 13. CDR1 is LNHDA, CDR2 SQIVND, per germline (reference sequence). This CDR3 reads CASSIDGRAGGTYEQYF. DNA of the CDR3: TGTGCCAGTAGTATCGATGGCCGGGCAGGGGGAACCTACGAGCAGTACTTC.

This chain joins TRBV27 and TRBJ1-5, with 7 bases fitting TRBD1. In germline, CDR1 is MNHEY, CDR2 SMNVEV (reference sequence). The CDR3 covers 16 residues. The V gene end was trimmed by 3 bases and the J gene end by 4 bases; junction bases not matched to a gene: 9. CDR3 in amino acids: CASSFLTGLGNQPQHF. CDR3 in DNA: TGTGCCAGCAGTTTCCTGACAGGGTTAGGTAATCAGCCCCAGCATTTT.